This T cell receptor beta chain was obtained from a study of post-analysis software for immune sequencing data. Across the whole study: Both relapsing-remitting and secondary progressive multiple sclerosis featured among the disease courses, as did progressive-relapsing multiple sclerosis. Study-wide results and caveats: Samples from one preparation batch, clustered by F measure, grouped strongly together. When compared against controls, multiple sclerosis patients showed significantly lower normalized Chao1 diversity.

This clonotype was picked up many times. Its antigen is unidentified. Unique molecular identifiers featured in each of the TCR beta cDNA libraries. The authors obtained 400,000 to 600,000 cDNA molecules from approximately 0.95 to 9.8 million T cells. MiXCR, run by TCRdb on the PCR reads, gives a single entry per CDR3 protein. This sample carries approximately 250,000 distinct CDR3 sequences, about 38% of them seen once, and the ten largest clones take around 5%. The sample consisted of blood. The receptor was isolated from a girl aged 5 to 17 with multiple sclerosis.

The CDR3 is CASSQVGGNEKLFF. The CDR3 coding sequence is TGTGCCAGCAGCCAAGTGGGTGGAAATGAAAAACTGTTTTTT. The chain combines TRBV7-9 with TRBJ1-4; D gene ambiguous. The germline V gene encodes CDR1 SEHNR and CDR2 FQNEAQ (reference sequence). The CDR3 loop spans 14 amino acids. The germline V and J ends were trimmed by 5 bases and 5 bases, with 12 bases remaining between them.